The 21 T cell receptor beta chains in this list originate from one sample, sequenced in a study of blood T cell repertoires in COVID-19. The method was immunoSEQ multiplex PCR; TCRdb's version includes in-frame clones alone and lacks a portion of them. The table lists under 200,000 clones, about three quarters of them singletons. The material sequenced was peripheral blood. These receptor sequences come from a man aged 65-85 years with acute or convalescent COVID-19.

The rearrangement links TRBV9 to TRBJ1-2, with D possibly being TRBD1 (6 bases). CDR1 is SGDLS and CDR2 is YYNGEE in the germline V gene. This CDR3 is built from 14 residues. Trimming shortened V by 4 bases and J by 4 bases, and 14 bases separated the two germline ends. This chain's CDR3 is CASSLRQAIYGYTF. The CDR3 bases are TGTGCCAGCAGCTTAAGACAGGCAATCTATGGCTACACCTTC.

The chain carries TRBV5-1 and TRBJ2-6; D gene uncertain. The V gene's germline CDR1 is SGHRS and CDR2 YFSETQ. Trimming took 0 bases from V and 0 from J, leaving 13 bases between them. The CDR3 spans 18 residues. Written as DNA, the CDR3 is TGCGCCAGCAGCTTGGGTAACCCGTACGGCTCTGGGGCCAACGTCCTGACTTTC. Residues: CASSLGNPYGSGANVLTF.

This clone was recorded a few times. The CDR3 here is CASSTNTSVKELSYNEQFF. The CDR3 DNA sequence: TGTGCCAGCAGCACGAATACTAGCGTCAAAGAACTCTCCTACAATGAGCAGTTCTTC. V is TRBV7-9 and J is TRBJ2-1; 7 nucleotides line up with TRBD2. CDR3 length: 19 residues. Germline V lookup: CDR1 SEHNR, CDR2 FQNEAQ (reference sequence). J lost 0 bases, V lost 5 bases, and 16 bases had no gene match. The full variable domain, in which reference TRBV7-9 and TRBJ2-1 provide the parts outside the CDR3, is DTGVSQNPRHKITKRGQNVTFRCDPISEHNRLYWYRQTLGQGPEFLTYFQNEAQLEKSRLLSDRFSAERPKGSFSTLEIQRTEQGDSAMYLCASSTNTSVKELSYNEQFFGPGTRLTVL.

This clone appeared once. The chain recombines TRBV24-1 with TRBJ1-2; no reliable D call. The V and J ends lost 7 bases and 6 bases respectively, with 14 bases between them. The CDR3 has 13 amino acids. Germline assignment: CDR1 KGHDR and CDR2 SFDVKD. CDR3 amino acids: CATSPGEGHGYTF. The CDR3 DNA is TGTGCCACCAGCCCCGGGGAGGGCCATGGCTACACCTTC.

The V call is TRBV5-4, the J call TRBJ2-2; 8 bases agree with TRBD2. This CDR3 is 15 amino acids long. CDR1 SGHNT and CDR2 YYREEE come from the germline V gene (reference sequence). V lost 0 bases to trimming and J lost 6 bases; unmatched junction nucleotides: 4. CDR3 nucleotides: TGTGCCAGCAGCTTGGCCAGCGGGGGCGCCGGGGAGCTGTTTTTT. Translated, it gives CASSLASGGAGELFF.

The chain joins TRBV27 to TRBJ2-1; 10 bases align to TRBD2. Germline assignment: CDR1 MNHEY and CDR2 SMNVEV (reference sequence). J lost 3 bases, V lost 7 bases, and 6 bases had no gene match. This CDR3 has 15 amino acids. CDR3 nucleotides: TGTGCCAGCACCCCCACTAGCGGGATCTACAATGAGCAGTTCTTC. It codes for CASTPTSGIYNEQFF.

The chain has TRBV6-4 and TRBJ1-2, with D maybe TRBD1 (5 bases). V lost 0 bases and J 8 bases, leaving 16 bases between the germline ends. CDR1 and CDR2 from the germline V gene are MRHNA and SNTAGT. This CDR3 region has 15 residues. The CDR3 is CASSDSMGQGEGYTF. CDR3 DNA: TGTGCCAGCAGTGACTCGATGGGTCAGGGTGAAGGCTACACCTTC.

A few counts support this clone. J is TRBJ2-3 and V is TRBV18; the D is unclear. The V gene's germline CDR1 is KGHSH and CDR2 LQKENI. V lost 3 bases to trimming and J lost 0 bases, with 7 bases between them. The CDR3 spans 14 residues. The CDR3 spells CASSPYRSTDTQYF. The CDR3 DNA follows: TGTGCCAGCTCACCCTACAGAAGCACAGATACGCAGTATTTT. Based on the CDR3 plus reference TRBV18 and TRBJ2-3, the full variable domain is NAGVMQNPRHLVRRRGQEARLRCSPMKGHSHVYWYRQLPEEGLKFMVYLQKENIIDESGMPKERFSAEFPKEGPSILRIQQVVRGDSAAYFCASSPYRSTDTQYFGPGTRLTVL.

The V call is TRBV5-1, the J call TRBJ1-5; no reliable D call. Trimming shortened V by 0 bases and J by 5 bases, and 6 bases separated the two germline ends. The germline V gene encodes CDR1 SGHRS and CDR2 YFSETQ. CDR3 size: 13 residues. CDR3 residues: CASSLDGDQPQHF. CDR3 nucleotide sequence: TGCGCCAGCAGCTTGGACGGAGATCAGCCCCAGCATTTT.

The V call is TRBV6-6, the J call TRBJ2-1; TRBD1 is a possible D gene (5 bases). Germline V CDR1 and CDR2: MNHNY, SVGAGI (reference sequence). The CDR3 is made up of 12 amino acids. The V and J ends lost 6 bases and 7 bases respectively, with 10 bases between them. The CDR3 loop is CASSPQGNEQFF. As DNA, the CDR3 is TGTGCCAGCAGCCCTCAGGGAAATGAGCAGTTCTTC.

J is TRBJ1-5 and V is TRBV30, with D tentatively TRBD1 (6 bases). V lost 7 bases, J lost 4 bases, and 14 bases lay in between. This CDR3 contains 13 residues. Germline assignment: CDR1 GTSNPN and CDR2 SVGIG (reference sequence). The CDR3 nucleotides read TGTGCCTACTCGTCAGGGGATAATCAGCCCCAGCATTTT. This sequence encodes CAYSSGDNQPQHF.

This clone has more than one count but fewer than ten. J is TRBJ1-2 and V is TRBV28; no clear D. This CDR3 contains 14 residues. The germline gives CDR1 MDHEN, CDR2 SYDVKM. V was trimmed by 2 bases and J by 2 bases, leaving 9 bases between them. The CDR3 protein is CASSLIAGNYGYTF. In DNA, the CDR3 is TGTGCCAGCAGTTTAATCGCGGGAAACTATGGCTACACCTTC.

This clone has just a few counts. DNA of the CDR3: TGTGCCATCAGCATGGGACAGATCTCTGGAAACACCATATATTTT. Translated: CAISMGQISGNTIYF. The chain couples TRBV10-3 to TRBJ1-3, with 7 bases identical to TRBD1. In germline, CDR1 is ENHRY, CDR2 SYGVKD. Trimming removed 6 bases from V and 0 bases from J; junction bases left unmatched: 5. The CDR3 runs 15 residues.

This chain joins TRBV19 and TRBJ1-5, with D possibly TRBD1 on 5 matching bases. The germline V gene has CDR1 LNHDA and CDR2 SQIVND (reference sequence). The V and J ends lost 4 bases and 11 bases respectively, with 9 bases between them. The CDR3 extends over 11 amino acids. The DNA of the CDR3 is TGTGCCAGTAGTACCGACAGAGCCCAGCATTTT. Its translation is CASSTDRAQHF.

This clone was detected only a few times. This rearrangement joins TRBV5-1 to TRBJ2-2; D unresolved. V was cut by 1 base and J by 1 base, with 8 bases left in between. Germline CDR1 and CDR2: SGHRS and YFSETQ. The CDR3 consists of 15 residues. This CDR3 reads CASSLTTVNTGELFF. CDR3 DNA sequence: TGCGCCAGCAGCTTGACAACAGTGAACACCGGGGAGCTGTTTTTT.

The chain links TRBV18 to TRBJ1-6, with a possible D match to TRBD1 (5 bases). From germline, CDR1 is KGHSH and CDR2 LQKENI. This CDR3 contains 15 residues. V gave up 5 bases and J gave up 7 bases, with 15 bases separating them. In nucleotides, the CDR3 is TGTGCCAGCTCAAGCACAGGACGGAACAATTCACCCCTCCACTTT. Protein: CASSSTGRNNSPLHF.

CDR3 DNA sequence: TGTGCCAGTAGTAAGGGACAGGGGGTCTATAGCAATCAGCCCCAGCATTTT. It codes for CASSKGQGVYSNQPQHF. The V gene is TRBV19, the J gene TRBJ1-5; 11 positions agree with TRBD1. Germline values: CDR1 LNHDA, CDR2 SQIVND (reference sequence). The CDR3 spans 17 residues. The junction had 5 bases not matched to a gene; V was cut back by 4 bases and J by 0 bases.

This clone was seen a single time. The chain links TRBV9 to TRBJ1-6; 8 nucleotides match TRBD1. The CDR3 is made up of 14 amino acids. Germline loops: CDR1 SGDLS, CDR2 YYNGEE. The V segment lost 0 bases and the J segment 7 bases; nucleotides outside the gene matches: 0. This CDR3 is CASSVDRGNSPLHF. The CDR3 DNA sequence: TGTGCCAGCAGCGTAGACAGGGGGAATTCACCCCTCCACTTT.

V usage is TRBV5-4 and J usage is TRBJ1-1, with 7 bases that match TRBD1. From germline, CDR1 is SGHNT and CDR2 YYREEE (reference sequence). The junction had 12 bases not matched to a gene; V was cut back by 3 bases and J by 13 bases. The CDR3 is 13 residues long. CDR3 sequence (DNA): TGTGCCAGCAGCTCGAGACAGGGCCCGAAGGTTTTCTTT. Translation: CASSSRQGPKVFF.

The V call is TRBV29-1, the J call TRBJ1-2, with D hard to call. The CDR3 has 12 residues. Trimming took off 6 bases at V and 4 bases at J, with 12 bases between the two ends. The germline gives CDR1 SQVTM, CDR2 ANQGSEA. The CDR3 DNA is TGCAGCGTCGAAACAGTGACCTATGGCTACACCTTC. The encoded protein is CSVETVTYGYTF.

The chain employs TRBV18 and TRBJ1-2; TRBD1 is a possible D gene (6 bases). The V gene's germline CDR1 is KGHSH and CDR2 LQKENI. The CDR3 has 14 amino acids. Trimming left V 3 bases short and J 0 bases short, with 8 bases between. The DNA of the CDR3 is TGTGCCAGCTCACCCGGGACAACTAACTATGGCTACACCTTC. Its translation: CASSPGTTNYGYTF.